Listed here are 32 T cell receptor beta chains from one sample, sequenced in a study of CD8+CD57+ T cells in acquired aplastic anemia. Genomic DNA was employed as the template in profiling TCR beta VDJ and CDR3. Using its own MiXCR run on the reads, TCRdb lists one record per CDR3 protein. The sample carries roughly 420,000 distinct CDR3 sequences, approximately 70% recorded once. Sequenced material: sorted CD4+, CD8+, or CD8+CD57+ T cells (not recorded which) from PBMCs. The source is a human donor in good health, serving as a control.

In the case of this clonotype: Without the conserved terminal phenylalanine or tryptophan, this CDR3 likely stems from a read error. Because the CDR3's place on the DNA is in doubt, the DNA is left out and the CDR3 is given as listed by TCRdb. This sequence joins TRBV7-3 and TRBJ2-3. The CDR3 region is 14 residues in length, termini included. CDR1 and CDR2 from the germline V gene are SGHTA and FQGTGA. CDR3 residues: CASSQRQNPYQETH.

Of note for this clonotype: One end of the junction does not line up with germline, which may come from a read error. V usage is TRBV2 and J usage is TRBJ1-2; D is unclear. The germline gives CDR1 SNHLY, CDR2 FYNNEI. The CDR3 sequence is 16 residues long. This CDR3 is CASSPWGGIADDVFIF. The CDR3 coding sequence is TGTGCCAGCAGCCCATGGGGTGGCATAGCGGACGATGTGTTTATTTTC. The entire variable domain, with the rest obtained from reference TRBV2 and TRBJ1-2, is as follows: EPEVTQTPSHQVTQMGQEVILRCVPISNHLYFYWYRQILGQKVEFLVSFYNNEISEKSEIFDDQFSVERPDGSNFTLKIRSTKLEDSAMYFCASSPWGGIADDVFIFGSGTRLTVV.

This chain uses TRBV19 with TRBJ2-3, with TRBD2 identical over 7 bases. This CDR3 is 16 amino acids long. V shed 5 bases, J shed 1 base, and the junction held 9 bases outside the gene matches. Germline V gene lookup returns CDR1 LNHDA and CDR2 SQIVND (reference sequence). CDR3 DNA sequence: TGTGCCAGTAGTGTGTTACGCGGGGGAGGCACAGATACGCAGTATTTT. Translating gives CASSVLRGGGTDTQYF.

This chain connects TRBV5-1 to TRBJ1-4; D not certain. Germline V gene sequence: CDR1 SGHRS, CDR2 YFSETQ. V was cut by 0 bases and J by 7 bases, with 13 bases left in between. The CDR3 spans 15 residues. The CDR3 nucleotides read TGCGCCAGCAGCTTGGAACAGAATAATTCTGAAAAACTGTTTTTT. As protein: CASSLEQNNSEKLFF.

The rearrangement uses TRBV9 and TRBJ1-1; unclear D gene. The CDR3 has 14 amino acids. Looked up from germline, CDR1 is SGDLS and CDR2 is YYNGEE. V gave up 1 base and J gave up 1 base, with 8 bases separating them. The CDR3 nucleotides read TGTGCCAGCAGCGTAAAGTCAGGGAACACTGAAGCTTTCTTT. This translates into CASSVKSGNTEAFF.

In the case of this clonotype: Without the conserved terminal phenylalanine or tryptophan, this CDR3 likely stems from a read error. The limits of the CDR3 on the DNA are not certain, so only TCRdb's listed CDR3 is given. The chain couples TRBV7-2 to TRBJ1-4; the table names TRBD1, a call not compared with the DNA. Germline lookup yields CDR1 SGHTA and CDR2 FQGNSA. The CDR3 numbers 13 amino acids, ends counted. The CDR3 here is CASSKGTGGNYGY.

CDR3 DNA sequence: TGTGCCAGCAGTGGCACAAGGACCTCTGGAGCTTTCTTT. Amino acids: CASSGTRTSGAFF. The chain combines TRBV2 with TRBJ1-1; D remains unclear. Trimming took off 4 bases at V and 10 bases at J, with 16 bases between the two ends. CDR3 size: 13 residues. Per germline, CDR1 SNHLY and CDR2 FYNNEI.

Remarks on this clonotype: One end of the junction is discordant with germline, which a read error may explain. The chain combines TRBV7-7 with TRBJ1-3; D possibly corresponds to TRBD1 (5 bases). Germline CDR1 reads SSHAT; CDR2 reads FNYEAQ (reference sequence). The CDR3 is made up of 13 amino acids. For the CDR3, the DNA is TGTGCTAGCAGCTTAGGCGGGGCTGGTACGAAATATTTT. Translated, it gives CASSLGGAGTKYF.

The CDR3 is CASIAYQETQYF. CDR3 in DNA: TGCGCCAGCATCGCATACCAAGAGACCCAGTACTTC. V is TRBV4-1 and J is TRBJ2-5, with no clear D. Germline V gene sequence: CDR1 MGHRA, CDR2 YSYEKL. Trimming cost V 7 bases and J 0 bases, with 6 bases left between them. CDR3 length: 12 residues.

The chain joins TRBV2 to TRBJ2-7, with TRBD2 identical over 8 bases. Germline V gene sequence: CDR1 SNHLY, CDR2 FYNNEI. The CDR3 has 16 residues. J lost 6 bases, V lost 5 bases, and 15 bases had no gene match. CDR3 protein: CASSQGYSGLAVEQYF. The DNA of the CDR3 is TGTGCCAGCAGTCAAGGATATAGCGGACTAGCAGTCGAGCAGTACTTC.

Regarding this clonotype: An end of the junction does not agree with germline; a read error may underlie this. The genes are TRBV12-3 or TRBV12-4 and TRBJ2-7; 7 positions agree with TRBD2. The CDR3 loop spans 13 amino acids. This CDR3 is CASSEEWEGKEQF. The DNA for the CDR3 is TGTGCCAGCAGTGAGGAGTGGGAGGGCAAGGAGCAGTTC.

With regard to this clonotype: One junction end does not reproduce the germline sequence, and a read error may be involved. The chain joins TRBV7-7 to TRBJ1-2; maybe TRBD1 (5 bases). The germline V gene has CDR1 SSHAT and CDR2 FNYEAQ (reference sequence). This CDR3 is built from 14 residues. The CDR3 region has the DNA TGTGCCAGCAGCTTAGGTAGCGGAGGGGCGGACTCCCAGTTC. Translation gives CASSLGSGGADSQF.

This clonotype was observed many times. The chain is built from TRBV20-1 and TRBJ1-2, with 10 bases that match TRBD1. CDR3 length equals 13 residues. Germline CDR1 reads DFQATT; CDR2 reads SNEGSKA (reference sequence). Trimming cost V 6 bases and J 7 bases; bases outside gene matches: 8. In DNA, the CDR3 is TGCAGTGCAGACGCTAGGGACAGGGGTGGCTACACCTTC. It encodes CSADARDRGGYTF.

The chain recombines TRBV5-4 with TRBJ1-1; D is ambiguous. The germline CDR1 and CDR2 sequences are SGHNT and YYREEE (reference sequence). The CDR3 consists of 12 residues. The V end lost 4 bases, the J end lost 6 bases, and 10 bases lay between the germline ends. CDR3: CASSQDTAEAFF. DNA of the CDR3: TGTGCCAGCAGCCAAGATACAGCTGAAGCTTTCTTT.

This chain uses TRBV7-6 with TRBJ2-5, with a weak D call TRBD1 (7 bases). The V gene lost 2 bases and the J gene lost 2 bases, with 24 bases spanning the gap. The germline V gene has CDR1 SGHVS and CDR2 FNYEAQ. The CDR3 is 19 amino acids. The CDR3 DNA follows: TGTGCCAGCAGCTTAAGACAGGGAGGCAATCAGCCCCAGCAAGAGACCCAGTACTTC. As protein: CASSLRQGGNQPQQETQYF.

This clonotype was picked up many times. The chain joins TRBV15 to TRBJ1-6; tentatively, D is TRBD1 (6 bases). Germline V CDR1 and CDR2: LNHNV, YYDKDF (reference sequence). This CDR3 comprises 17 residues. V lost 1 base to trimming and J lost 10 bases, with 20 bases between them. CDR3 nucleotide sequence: TGTGCCACCAGCAGAGGCCCCCCGGGACAAATTGGGTCACCCCTCCACTTT. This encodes CATSRGPPGQIGSPLHF.

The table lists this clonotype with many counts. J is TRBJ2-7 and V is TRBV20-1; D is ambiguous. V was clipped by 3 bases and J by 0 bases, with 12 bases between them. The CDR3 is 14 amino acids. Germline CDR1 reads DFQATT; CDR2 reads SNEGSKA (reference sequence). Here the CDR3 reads CSASPGYTSYEQYF. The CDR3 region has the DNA TGCAGTGCTAGCCCAGGCTATACCTCCTACGAGCAGTACTTC.

Here the CDR3 reads CAISQGAYEQYF. In DNA form, the CDR3 reads TGTGCCATCAGTCAGGGGGCTTACGAGCAGTACTTC. This chain joins TRBV10-3 and TRBJ2-7; TRBD1 matches 8 bases. This CDR3 has 12 amino acids. The germline V gene encodes CDR1 ENHRY and CDR2 SYGVKD. V was clipped by 5 bases and J by 4 bases; unmatched bases: 1.

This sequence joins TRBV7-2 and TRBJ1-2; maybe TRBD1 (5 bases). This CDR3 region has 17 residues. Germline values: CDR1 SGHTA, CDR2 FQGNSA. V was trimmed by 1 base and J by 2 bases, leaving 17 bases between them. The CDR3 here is CASSLVGGTSPNYGYTF. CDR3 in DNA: TGTGCCAGCAGCTTAGTCGGGGGGACCTCCCCAAACTATGGCTACACCTTC.

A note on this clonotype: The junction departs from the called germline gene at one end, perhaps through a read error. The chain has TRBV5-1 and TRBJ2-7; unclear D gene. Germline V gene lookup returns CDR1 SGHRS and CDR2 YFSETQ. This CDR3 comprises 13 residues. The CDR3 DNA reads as TGTGCCAGCAGCGTCGCGGTCTCCTACGAGCAGTACTTC. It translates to CASSVAVSYEQYF.

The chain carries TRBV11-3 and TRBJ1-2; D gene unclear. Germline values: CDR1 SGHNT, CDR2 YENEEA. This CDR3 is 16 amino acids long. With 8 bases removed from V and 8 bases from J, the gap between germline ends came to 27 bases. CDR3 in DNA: TGTGCCAGCGTCGCCGAGTCGTCCGCCTCGTCGGAGGGCTACACCTTC. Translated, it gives CASVAESSASSEGYTF.

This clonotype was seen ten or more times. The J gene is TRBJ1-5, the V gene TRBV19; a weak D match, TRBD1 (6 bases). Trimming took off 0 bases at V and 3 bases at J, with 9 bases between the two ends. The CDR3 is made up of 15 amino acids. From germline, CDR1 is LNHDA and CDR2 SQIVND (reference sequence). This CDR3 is CASSIEGAVNQPQHF. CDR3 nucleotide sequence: TGTGCCAGTAGTATAGAGGGGGCGGTCAATCAGCCCCAGCATTTT.

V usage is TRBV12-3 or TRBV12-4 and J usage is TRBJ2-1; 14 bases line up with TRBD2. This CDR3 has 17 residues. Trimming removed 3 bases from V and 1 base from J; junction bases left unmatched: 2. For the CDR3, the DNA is TGTGCCAGCAGTTTTGGACTAGCGGGGGGTTCCTACAATGAGCAGTTCTTC. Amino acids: CASSFGLAGGSYNEQFF.

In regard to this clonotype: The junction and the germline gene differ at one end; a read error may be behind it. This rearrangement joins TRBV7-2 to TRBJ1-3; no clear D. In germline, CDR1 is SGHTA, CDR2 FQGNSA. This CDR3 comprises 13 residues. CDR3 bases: TGTGCCAGCAGCTCCGGGCCCGGAAAAGCCATACATTTT. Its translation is CASSSGPGKAIHF.

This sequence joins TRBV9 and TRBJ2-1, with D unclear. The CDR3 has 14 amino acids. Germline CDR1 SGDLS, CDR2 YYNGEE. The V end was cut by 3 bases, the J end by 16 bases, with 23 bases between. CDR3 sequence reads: CASSGARKETQYFF. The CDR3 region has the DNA TGTGCCAGCAGCGGAGCCAGGAAAGAGACCCAGTACTTCTTC.

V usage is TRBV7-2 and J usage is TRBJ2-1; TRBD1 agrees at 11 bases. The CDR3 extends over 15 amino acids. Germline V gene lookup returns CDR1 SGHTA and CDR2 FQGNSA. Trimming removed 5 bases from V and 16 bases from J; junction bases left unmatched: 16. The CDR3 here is CASSGQGAAYEQYFF. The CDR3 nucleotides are TGTGCCAGCAGCGGACAGGGGGCTGCCTACGAGCAGTACTTCTTC. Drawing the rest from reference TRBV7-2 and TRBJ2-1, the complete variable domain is GAGVSQSPSNKVTEKGKDVELRCDPISGHTALYWYRQSLGQGLEFLIYFQGNSAPDKSGLPSDRFSAERTGGSVSTLTIQRTQQEDSAVYLCASSGQGAAYEQYFFGPGTRLTVL.

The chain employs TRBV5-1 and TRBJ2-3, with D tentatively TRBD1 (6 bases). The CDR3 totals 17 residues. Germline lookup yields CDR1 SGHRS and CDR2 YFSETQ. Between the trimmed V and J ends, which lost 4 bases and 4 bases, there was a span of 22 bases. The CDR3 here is CASSLIGRRRTADTQYF. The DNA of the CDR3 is TGCGCCAGCAGCCTGATAGGACGACGCCGGACAGCAGATACGCAGTATTTT.

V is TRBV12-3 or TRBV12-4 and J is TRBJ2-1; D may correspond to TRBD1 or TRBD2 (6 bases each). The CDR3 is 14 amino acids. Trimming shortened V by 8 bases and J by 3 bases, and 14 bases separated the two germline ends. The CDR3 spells CASGQEGGYNEQFF. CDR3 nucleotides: TGTGCCAGCGGGCAGGAGGGGGGCTACAATGAGCAGTTCTTC.

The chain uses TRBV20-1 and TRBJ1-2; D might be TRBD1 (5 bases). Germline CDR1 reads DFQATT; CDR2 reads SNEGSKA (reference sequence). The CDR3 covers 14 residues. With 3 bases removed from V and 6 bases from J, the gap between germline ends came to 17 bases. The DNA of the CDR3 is TGCAGTGCTAGGGTGTCGGGCGGGACGAATGGCTACACCTTC. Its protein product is CSARVSGGTNGYTF.

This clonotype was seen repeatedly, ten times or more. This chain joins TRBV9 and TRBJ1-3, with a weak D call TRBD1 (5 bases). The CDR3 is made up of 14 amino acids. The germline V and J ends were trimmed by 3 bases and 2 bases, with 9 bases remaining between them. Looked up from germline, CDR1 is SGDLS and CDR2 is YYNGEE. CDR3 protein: CASSGGGTGNTIYF. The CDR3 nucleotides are TGTGCCAGCAGCGGCGGGGGGACTGGAAACACCATATATTTT.

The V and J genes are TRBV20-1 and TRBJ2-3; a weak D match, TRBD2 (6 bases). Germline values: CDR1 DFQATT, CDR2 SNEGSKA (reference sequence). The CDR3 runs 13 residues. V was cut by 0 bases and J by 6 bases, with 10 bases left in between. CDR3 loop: CSARDTGVDTQYF. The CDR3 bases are TGCAGTGCTAGAGATACGGGGGTGGATACGCAGTATTTT.

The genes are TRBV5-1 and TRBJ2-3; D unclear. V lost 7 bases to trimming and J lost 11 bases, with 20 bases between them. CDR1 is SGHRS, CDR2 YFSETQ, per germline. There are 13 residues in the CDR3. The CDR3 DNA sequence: TGCGCCAGCCGGGCCTCTGGAAACACCATGCAGTATTTT. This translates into CASRASGNTMQYF. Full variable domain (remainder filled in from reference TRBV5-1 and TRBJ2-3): KAGVTQTPRYLIKTRGQQVTLSCSPISGHRSVSWYQQTPGQGLQFLFEYFSETQRNKGNFPGRFSGRQFSNSRSEMNVSTLELGDSALYLCASRASGNTMQYFGPGTRLTVL.